Below are 9 T cell receptor beta chains sequenced from a single sample in a study of blood T cells in healthy people across ages. Then a second PCR, running roughly 6 to 11 cycles, was carried out with a sample-barcoded 5' primer and a J-beta primer mix. A single record per CDR3 protein comes from TCRdb applying MiXCR to the 5' RACE reads. The sample lists about a million distinct CDR3 sequences, 40% to 60% occurring once. The sequenced sample was blood. The receptors were sampled from a man aged 25 to 45 in good health.

The rearrangement links TRBV19 to TRBJ1-1; D perhaps matches TRBD1 (6 bases). CDR1 and CDR2 (germline): LNHDA, SQIVND (reference sequence). The CDR3 covers 13 residues. The germline V and J ends were trimmed by 5 bases and 6 bases, with 13 bases remaining between them. CDR3 nucleotide sequence: TGTGCCAGTAGTCCCTTGGACAGAGCTGAAGCTTTCTTT. Translated: CASSPLDRAEAFF.

In its sample, this clonotype was seen a few times. The CDR3 bases are TGTGCCAGCAGCTTTGGAAACAGCGGGGGCACAGATACGCAGTATTTT. It encodes CASSFGNSGGTDTQYF. The chain links TRBV7-2 to TRBJ2-3; TRBD2 aligns across 7 bases. The germline gives CDR1 SGHTA, CDR2 FQGNSA. Losses at the gene ends were 3 bases for V and 1 base for J; bases not matched to a gene: 7. CDR3 length: 16 amino acids.

Ten or more counts support this clonotype. The chain has TRBV6-5 and TRBJ2-1; D gene uncertain. Germline CDR1 and CDR2: MNHEY and SVGAGI. There are 15 residues in the CDR3. Trimming shortened V by 0 bases and J by 9 bases, and 15 bases separated the two germline ends. The CDR3 DNA sequence: TGTGCCAGCAGTTACTCGAAGACGCCGGTGAGTGAGCAGTTCTTC. It encodes CASSYSKTPVSEQFF.

This clonotype was counted many times. This chain uses TRBV3-1 with TRBJ1-4, with a tentative D call TRBD1 (6 bases). Germline V gene data show CDR1 as LGHDT and CDR2 as YNNKEL (reference sequence). V was pared by 4 bases and J by 7 bases, with 19 bases between. The CDR3 totals 16 residues. CDR3 bases: TGTGCCAGCAGCCCGATCAGGAAGGGGGGCGTTGAAAAACTGTTTTTT. Its translation: CASSPIRKGGVEKLFF.

The genes are TRBV6-2 or TRBV6-3 and TRBJ2-7, with unresolved D. This CDR3 has 15 residues. V was clipped by 0 bases and J by 2 bases, with 11 bases between them. The V gene's germline CDR1 is MNHEY and CDR2 SVGEGT. CDR3 residues: CASSYSRQRAYEQYF. CDR3 bases: TGTGCCAGCAGTTACTCGCGGCAGCGAGCCTACGAGCAGTACTTC.

This chain joins TRBV24-1 and TRBJ2-3; 8 bases agree with TRBD1. The V gene's germline CDR1 is KGHDR and CDR2 SFDVKD. The junction had 15 bases not matched to a gene; V was cut back by 4 bases and J by 1 base. The CDR3 is 19 residues long. Written as DNA, the CDR3 is TGTGCCACCAGTGACAGAGGACAGGGTAGGGCAGACGGCACAGATACGCAGTATTTT. Amino acids: CATSDRGQGRADGTDTQYF.

V usage is TRBV27 and J usage is TRBJ2-3; D not certain. The CDR3 loop spans 14 amino acids. Germline V gene data show CDR1 as MNHEY and CDR2 as SMNVEV (reference sequence). With 5 bases removed from V and 5 bases from J, the gap between germline ends came to 14 bases. The CDR3 DNA is TGTGCCAGCAGTCCCTGGATCCTTCGAGATACGCAGTATTTT. Its translation is CASSPWILRDTQYF.

This clonotype showed up many times. CDR3 sequence (DNA): TGTGCCAGTTTGGGACAGGGGGCCCACGAGCAGTACTTC. It codes for CASLGQGAHEQYF. The chain uses TRBV10-3 and TRBJ2-7; 12 nucleotides agree with TRBD1. The V segment lost 10 bases and the J segment 5 bases; nucleotides outside the gene matches: 6. The germline V gene has CDR1 ENHRY and CDR2 SYGVKD. The CDR3 is 13 residues long.

This chain joins TRBV7-8 and TRBJ2-5; D might be TRBD1 or TRBD2, each matching 5 bases. Looked up from germline, CDR1 is SGHVS and CDR2 is FQNEAQ. The V gene lost 1 base and the J gene lost 4 bases, with 16 bases spanning the gap. The CDR3 is made up of 16 amino acids. This CDR3 reads CASSLGDHTIGETQYF. The CDR3 DNA follows: TGTGCCAGCAGCTTAGGGGACCACACGATAGGAGAGACCCAGTACTTC. Full variable domain (remainder filled in from reference TRBV7-8 and TRBJ2-5): GAGVSQSPRYKVAKRGQDVALRCDPISGHVSLFWYQQALGQGPEFLTYFQNEAQLDKSGLPSDRFFAERPEGSVSTLKIQRTQQEDSAVYLCASSLGDHTIGETQYFGPGTRLLVL.